The text below deals with one T cell receptor (beta chain). Its antigen is not known. The CDR3 extends over 17 amino acids. A v3.0 immunoSEQ assay was performed at survey level. Assay used: immunoSEQ multiplex PCR; TCRdb lists only in-frame clones, some missing. The sample shows tens of thousands of clones, under 80% of them seen only once. The data were obtained in a study of long-term antiretroviral therapy in people with HIV. Study results and caveats: Investigators report no available data on ART adherence, viral resistance or therapy changes. Gathering of blood took place between about 2004 and 2017, possibly under older ART regimens.

The chain carries TRBV21-1 and TRBJ1-3; the table's D call, TRBD1, has no DNA check behind it. TRBV21-1 counts as a pseudogene. This clonotype was sampled from a woman aged 40 to 50 with HIV. The sample was unsorted PBMCs, taken 0.5 years after starting antiretroviral therapy. The CDR3: CASSKRWDTYSGNTIYF. CDR3 in DNA: TGTGCCAGCAGCAAAAGGTGGGACACCTACTCTGGAAACACCATATATTTT.